This T cell receptor beta chain was sequenced during a study of T-cell reconstitution after alpha-beta-depleted transplantation in children. General study results and limits: Surviving recipient T cells and thymic progenitors produced the high day-60 TCRbeta diversity seen in some patients. Expanded graft clones numbering several hundred reportedly gave rise to alpha-beta T cells about two months after transplant.

Preparation of the TCRbeta library used unique molecular identifiers. MiXCR was run by TCRdb on the PCR reads, yielding one entry per CDR3 protein. This sample yields approximately 85,000 distinct CDR3 sequences, of which around 16% are seen a single time; around 20% belongs to the top ten. This clonotype came up many times. The antigen is undetermined. Per germline, CDR1 MNHNS and CDR2 SASEGT. This CDR3 contains 13 residues. The V and J ends lost 5 bases and 0 bases respectively, with 8 bases between them. Sequencing used PBMCs, mostly from graft donor cells, obtained 180 days after TCRalphabeta/CD19-depleted stem cell transplant. The chain links TRBV6-1 to TRBJ2-7; D uncertain. The sequence came from a male patient between 2 and 10 years old who had a stem cell transplant for acute lymphoblastic leukemia, so the T cells may come from the graft donor. The CDR3 protein is CASSLADSYEQYF. The CDR3 DNA sequence: TGTGCCAGCAGTCTGGCGGACTCCTACGAGCAGTACTTC.